A single sample gave rise to the 30 T cell receptor beta chains below, sequenced in a study of T cells in Graves' hyperthyroidism and ophthalmopathy (dated by TCRdb to between 2018 and 2020). The library was built by means of multiplex PCR. Sequencer: Illumina HiSeq 2000. Amplification of TCR beta CDR3 regions was carried out from RNA transcripts. A first-round RT-PCR of the TCR CDR3 used the HTBI primer set with the Qiagen OneStep RT-PCR kit. TCRdb reprocessing: public reads trimmed at Q25 with fastp, clones called with MiXCR, in-frame beta chains kept. When rows share a CDR3 protein, they turn into one entry using the most common DNA and genes. This sample comprises hundreds of thousands of distinct CDR3 sequences, about 16% of them detected only once. The top ten constitute about 48% of the sample. The sequencing sample was made of blood. These receptors all stem from a man in his forties or fifties with Graves' hyperthyroidism.

V usage is TRBV7-2 and J usage is TRBJ1-2; 9 bases map to TRBD1. The CDR3 totals 17 residues. CDR1 SGHTA and CDR2 FQGNSA come from the germline V gene. Germline trimming cut 4 bases from V and 4 bases from J; bases unmatched to any gene: 13. The CDR3 DNA is TGTGCCAGCAGCTCAGATTTGGACAGGGGAAACCTCTATGGCTACACCTTC. Translated, it gives CASSSDLDRGNLYGYTF.

The table lists this clonotype with many counts. The chain has TRBV7-9 and TRBJ2-5; D gene unclear. CDR1 and CDR2 from the germline V gene are SEHNR and FQNEAQ (reference sequence). The CDR3 consists of 14 residues. Trimming cost V 2 bases and J 3 bases, with 10 bases left between them. The CDR3, as DNA: TGTGCCAGCAGCTTACAGCTTACCAAAGAGACCCAGTACTTC. It encodes CASSLQLTKETQYF.

This clonotype was counted only a few times. The rearrangement joins TRBV4-3 to TRBJ2-7; possibly TRBD2 for D (6 bases). CDR3 length: 15 amino acids. From germline, CDR1 is LGHNA and CDR2 YSLEER. With 0 bases removed from V and 1 base from J, the gap between germline ends came to 10 bases. The CDR3 region has the DNA TGCGCCAGCAGCCAAGATCTCGCGGGATCCTACGAGCAGTACTTC. It specifies CASSQDLAGSYEQYF.

This clonotype was found a few times. The rearrangement links TRBV24-1 to TRBJ2-7; either TRBD1 or TRBD2 may fit D (5 bases each). The germline V gene encodes CDR1 KGHDR and CDR2 SFDVKD. With 4 bases removed from V and 8 bases from J, the gap between germline ends came to 11 bases. The CDR3 covers 12 residues. The CDR3 DNA follows: TGTGCCACCAGTGACGACCCGGGACAGCAGTACTTC. The encoded protein is CATSDDPGQQYF.

Only one count was recorded for this clonotype. The chain has TRBV5-5 and TRBJ2-4; 7 bases are shared with TRBD2. The CDR3 has 15 residues. Germline CDR1 SGHKS, CDR2 YYEKEE (reference sequence). V lost 4 bases to trimming and J lost 1 base; unmatched junction nucleotides: 5. The CDR3 here is CASSQPGGAKNIQYF. The DNA of the CDR3 is TGTGCCAGCAGCCAGCCGGGGGGTGCCAAAAACATTCAGTACTTC.

This clonotype has a handful of counts. The rearrangement uses TRBV15 and TRBJ1-4, with D possibly being TRBD1 (6 bases). Trimming removed 1 base at V and 3 bases at J, with 12 bases between. Germline CDR1 and CDR2: LNHNV and YYDKDF (reference sequence). The CDR3 is 16 residues long. DNA for the CDR3: TGTGCCACCAGCAGAGCGGGGGGCGGGTCTAATGAAAAACTGTTTTTT. Translation: CATSRAGGGSNEKLFF.

The table lists this clonotype with many counts. CDR3 coding DNA: TGCGCCAGCAGCTTGGGTAACAGGGACGGCACTGAAGCTTTCTTT. Translation: CASSLGNRDGTEAFF. V is TRBV5-1 and J is TRBJ1-1; D is possibly TRBD1 (6 bases). V dropped 0 bases and J dropped 4 bases, with 13 bases sitting between them. The CDR3 runs to 15 residues. Germline-derived CDR1 and CDR2 are SGHRS and YFSETQ.

This clonotype was counted between two and nine times. CDR3 residues: CASSRPQGKLFF. The CDR3 DNA is TGTGCCAGCAGCCGTCCCCAGGGTAAACTGTTTTTT. The V call is TRBV7-9, the J call TRBJ1-4; D is possibly TRBD1 (5 bases). CDR1 and CDR2 from the germline V gene are SEHNR and FQNEAQ (reference sequence). This CDR3 comprises 12 residues. V gave up 5 bases and J gave up 11 bases, with 12 bases separating them.

The chain combines TRBV18 with TRBJ1-1, with D unclear. Trimming pared 5 bases from V and 4 bases from J, leaving 11 bases between. Germline CDR1 and CDR2: KGHSH and LQKENI. The CDR3 is 13 residues long. Here the CDR3 reads CASSVNMGTEAFF. The CDR3 region has the DNA TGTGCCAGCTCAGTCAATATGGGCACTGAAGCTTTCTTT.

The V gene is TRBV9, the J gene TRBJ1-4; weak D call: TRBD1 (6 bases). CDR3 length equals 15 residues. Per the germline V gene, CDR1 is SGDLS and CDR2 is YYNGEE. Trimming removed 3 bases at V and 8 bases at J, with 17 bases between. CDR3 sequence reads: CASSERGHTEEKLFF. For the CDR3, the DNA is TGTGCCAGCAGCGAGAGGGGACATACAGAGGAAAAACTGTTTTTT.

This clonotype was counted ten times or more. This chain links TRBV7-9 with TRBJ2-3; 12 positions agree with TRBD2. The germline V gene has CDR1 SEHNR and CDR2 FQNEAQ (reference sequence). The J segment lost 5 bases and the V segment lost 5 bases, leaving 8 bases of the junction unmatched. This CDR3 has 16 residues. In DNA form, the CDR3 reads TGTGCCAGCAGCCAGAGACTAGCGGGGGTGGTAGATACGCAGTATTTT. Its protein product is CASSQRLAGVVDTQYF.

Many counts were recorded for this clonotype. The J gene is TRBJ2-7, the V gene TRBV28, with 7 bases aligning to TRBD1. Germline assignment: CDR1 MDHEN and CDR2 SYDVKM. The CDR3 extends over 12 amino acids. Trimming removed 11 bases from V and 2 bases from J; junction bases left unmatched: 6. In nucleotides, the CDR3 is TGTGCCTCCCAGGGGGACCCCTACGAGCAGTACTTC. Translating gives CASQGDPYEQYF.

This clonotype was seen a few times. V and J are TRBV18 and TRBJ2-7, with D possibly being TRBD2 (6 bases). Between the trimmed V and J ends, which lost 6 bases and 0 bases, there was a span of 12 bases. CDR3 size: 14 residues. Per germline, CDR1 KGHSH and CDR2 LQKENI. The CDR3 DNA follows: TGTGCCAGCTCCCCCGGAGGGGCCTCCTACGAGCAGTACTTC. Its translation: CASSPGGASYEQYF.

This clonotype was seen only once. V and J are TRBV7-2 and TRBJ2-3; D gene ambiguous. Germline V gene data show CDR1 as SGHTA and CDR2 as FQGNSA. Trimming cost V 4 bases and J 5 bases, with 4 bases left between them. The CDR3 contains 11 residues. This CDR3 reads CASSSKDTQYF. DNA of the CDR3: TGTGCCAGCAGCTCGAAAGATACGCAGTATTTT.

This clonotype was recorded at least ten times. The chain uses TRBV6-1 and TRBJ2-3, with a tentative D call TRBD2 (5 bases). Trimming removed 9 bases from V and 1 base from J, with 14 bases in between. Germline-derived CDR1 and CDR2 are MNHNS and SASEGT. The CDR3 is 14 residues long. The CDR3 loop reads CARKRKDCTDTQYF. The CDR3 coding sequence is TGTGCCAGGAAAAGAAAGGACTGCACAGATACGCAGTATTTT.

About this clonotype itself: At one of its ends the junction is not consistent with the germline gene, which may arise from a read error. This sequence joins TRBV14 and TRBJ1-1; D is undetermined. Per the germline V gene, CDR1 is SGHDN and CDR2 is FVKESK. The CDR3 is 13 residues long. CDR3 sequence: CASGQDPGTEAFF. DNA of the CDR3: TGTGCCAGCGGCCAAGACCCCGGCACTGAAGCTTTCTTT.

This clonotype was recorded many times. This chain links TRBV30 with TRBJ2-7, with 8 bases identical to TRBD1. This CDR3 contains 11 residues. Germline loops: CDR1 GTSNPN, CDR2 SVGIG (reference sequence). Trimming took 5 bases from V and 4 from J; bases not matched to a gene: 1. CDR3 region: CAWGQGYEQYF. The CDR3 DNA reads as TGTGCCTGGGGACAGGGTTACGAGCAGTACTTC.

This clonotype was picked up many times. This rearrangement joins TRBV7-2 to TRBJ2-5; 8 bases fit TRBD2. Losses at the gene ends were 5 bases for V and 3 bases for J; bases not matched to a gene: 8. CDR1 is SGHTA, CDR2 FQGNSA, per germline. The CDR3 has 15 residues. CDR3 in amino acids: CASSRGGTREETQYF. For the CDR3, the DNA is TGTGCCAGCAGCCGAGGTGGGACTAGGGAAGAGACCCAGTACTTC. Variable domain in full (rest from reference TRBV7-2 and TRBJ2-5): GAGVSQSPSNKVTEKGKDVELRCDPISGHTALYWYRQSLGQGLEFLIYFQGNSAPDKSGLPSDRFSAERTGGSVSTLTIQRTQQEDSAVYLCASSRGGTREETQYFGPGTRLLVL.

The chain has TRBV7-3 and TRBJ2-5; 9 bases are a match to TRBD2. Germline CDR1 and CDR2: SGHTA and FQGTGA. The junction had 8 bases not matched to a gene; V was cut back by 5 bases and J by 4 bases. This CDR3 spans 15 amino acids. CDR3 sequence (DNA): TGTGCCAGCAGCCGACTAGCGGTCCTTCGAGAGACCCAGTACTTC. Translating gives CASSRLAVLRETQYF.

Ten or more counts support this clonotype. The chain is built from TRBV30 and TRBJ1-2; maybe TRBD1 (5 bases). The CDR3 has 14 residues. Trimming shortened V by 0 bases and J by 4 bases, and 12 bases separated the two germline ends. CDR1 and CDR2 (germline): GTSNPN, SVGIG (reference sequence). The DNA for the CDR3 is TGTGCCTGGAGTGTTCGGGGGACGCTCTATGGCTACACCTTC. It is translated as CAWSVRGTLYGYTF.

This clonotype appeared many times. The chain has TRBV19 and TRBJ1-5; D perhaps matches TRBD1 (6 bases). V was clipped by 6 bases and J by 6 bases, with 12 bases between them. CDR1 is LNHDA and CDR2 is SQIVND in the germline V gene (reference sequence). The CDR3 extends over 13 amino acids. The CDR3 loop reads CASSQQGGQPQHF. The CDR3 coding sequence is TGTGCCAGTAGCCAACAGGGTGGTCAGCCCCAGCATTTT.

A remark on this clonotype: A much larger clone is a single base away; this may be a read error. The gene calls are TRBV9 and TRBJ2-3; D call uncertain. V shed 4 bases and J shed 4 bases, with 13 bases lying between them. The CDR3 is made up of 14 amino acids. From germline, CDR1 is SGDLS and CDR2 YYNGEE. CDR3: CASSTRPIADTQYF. The CDR3 DNA sequence: TGTGCCAGCAGCACCCGCCCGATTGCAGATACGCAGTATTTT.

This clonotype was counted many times. The chain joins TRBV5-5 to TRBJ1-6; 9 nucleotides match TRBD1. CDR1 is SGHKS and CDR2 is YYEKEE in the germline V gene (reference sequence). There are 16 residues in the CDR3. Germline trimming cut 4 bases from V and 7 bases from J; bases unmatched to any gene: 9. CDR3 amino acids: CASSAWTGATNSPLHF. CDR3 nucleotide sequence: TGTGCCAGCAGCGCCTGGACAGGGGCCACCAATTCACCCCTCCACTTT.

As to this clonotype: Given a much more abundant clone one base away, this may be a read error. V usage is TRBV6-2 or TRBV6-3 and J usage is TRBJ2-2; D not resolved. The CDR3 runs to 12 residues. CDR1 is MNHEY and CDR2 is SVGEGT in the germline V gene. With 5 bases removed from V and 9 bases from J, the gap between germline ends came to 10 bases. As DNA, the CDR3 is TGTGCCAGCAGTCTTAGGGCCTGGGAGCTGTTTTTT. Its protein product is CASSLRAWELFF.

Of note for this clonotype: This may stem from a read error, because a much larger clone lies one nucleotide away. The rearrangement joins TRBV7-2 to TRBJ2-3; D remains unclear. The CDR3 contains 14 residues. The germline CDR1 and CDR2 sequences are SGHTA and FQGNSA. V lost 3 bases and J 0 bases, leaving 7 bases between the germline ends. CDR3 loop: CASSFDQSTDTQYF. DNA for the CDR3: TGTGCCAGCAGCTTTGACCAGAGCACAGATACGCAGTATTTT.

The chain links TRBV5-1 to TRBJ2-7, with D perhaps matching TRBD1 (6 bases). This CDR3 contains 14 residues. The germline gives CDR1 SGHRS, CDR2 YFSETQ. Trimming pared 3 bases from V and 6 bases from J, leaving 16 bases between. CDR3 nucleotide sequence: TGCGCCAGCAGCTCCGGCGGCAGGGGCGGCGAGCAGTACTTC. This translates into CASSSGGRGGEQYF.

This clonotype was seen at least ten times. This chain uses TRBV6-1 with TRBJ2-5; no reliable D call. Trimming shortened V by 5 bases and J by 5 bases, and 12 bases separated the two germline ends. This CDR3 region has 13 residues. Germline values: CDR1 MNHNS, CDR2 SASEGT. The CDR3 nucleotides are TGTGCCAGCAGTTTAGCACGGTGGGAGACCCAGTACTTC. As protein: CASSLARWETQYF.

The V and J genes are TRBV24-1 and TRBJ2-2; possible D gene TRBD1, 6 bases. The CDR3 extends over 14 amino acids. V lost 4 bases, J lost 6 bases, and 11 bases lay in between. Looked up from germline, CDR1 is KGHDR and CDR2 is SFDVKD. The CDR3 sequence: CATSDTGHPGELFF. The CDR3, as DNA: TGTGCCACCAGTGACACGGGACATCCCGGGGAGCTGTTTTTT.

A word on this clonotype: Given a much more abundant clone one base away, this may be a read error. V gene TRBV15 combines with J gene TRBJ1-1; D ambiguous. The CDR3 runs to 14 residues. CDR1 LNHNV and CDR2 YYDKDF come from the germline V gene (reference sequence). CDR3: CVTSRASRDTEAFF. CDR3 DNA sequence: TGTGTCACCAGCAGAGCATCTCGCGACACTGAAGCTTTCTTT.

The sample holds many counts of this clonotype. The gene calls are TRBV27 and TRBJ2-1; D uncertain. The ends were cut back, 4 bases at V and 2 bases at J, with 3 bases in the middle. The germline gives CDR1 MNHEY, CDR2 SMNVEV (reference sequence). The length of the CDR3 is 12 residues. CDR3 sequence: CASSSPYNEQFF. The CDR3 region has the DNA TGTGCCAGCAGTTCGCCCTACAATGAGCAGTTCTTC.